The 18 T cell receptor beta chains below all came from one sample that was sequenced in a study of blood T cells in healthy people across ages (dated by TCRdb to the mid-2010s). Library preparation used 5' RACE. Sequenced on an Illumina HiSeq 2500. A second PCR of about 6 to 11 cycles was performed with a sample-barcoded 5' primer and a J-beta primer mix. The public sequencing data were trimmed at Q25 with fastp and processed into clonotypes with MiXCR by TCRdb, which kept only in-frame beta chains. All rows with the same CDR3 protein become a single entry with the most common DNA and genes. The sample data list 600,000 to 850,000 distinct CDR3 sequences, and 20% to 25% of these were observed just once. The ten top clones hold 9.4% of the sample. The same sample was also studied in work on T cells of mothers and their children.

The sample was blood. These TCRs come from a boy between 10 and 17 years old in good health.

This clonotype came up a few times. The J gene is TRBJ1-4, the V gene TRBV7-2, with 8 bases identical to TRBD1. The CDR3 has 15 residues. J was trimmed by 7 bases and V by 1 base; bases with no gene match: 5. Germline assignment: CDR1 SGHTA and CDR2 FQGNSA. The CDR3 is CASSLEAGGVEKLFF. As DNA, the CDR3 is TGTGCCAGCAGCTTAGAGGCAGGGGGCGTTGAAAAACTGTTTTTT.

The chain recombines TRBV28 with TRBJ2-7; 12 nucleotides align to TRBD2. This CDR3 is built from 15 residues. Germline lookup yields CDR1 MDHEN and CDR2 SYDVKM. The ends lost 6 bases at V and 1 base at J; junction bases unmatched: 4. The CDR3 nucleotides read TGTGCCAGCAGCTCGACTAGCGGGAGTTCCTACGAGCAGTACTTC. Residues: CASSSTSGSSYEQYF. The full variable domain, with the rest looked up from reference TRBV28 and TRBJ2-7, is DVKVTQSSRYLVKRTGEKVFLECVQDMDHENMFWYRQDPGLGLRLIYFSYDVKMKEKGDIPEGYSVSREKKERFSLILESASTNQTSMYLCASSSTSGSSYEQYFGPGTRLTVT.

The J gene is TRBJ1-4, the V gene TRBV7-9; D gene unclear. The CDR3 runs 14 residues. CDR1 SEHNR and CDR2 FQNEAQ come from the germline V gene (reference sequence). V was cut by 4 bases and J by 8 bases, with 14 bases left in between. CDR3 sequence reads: CASSSPDGPEKLFF. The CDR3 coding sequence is TGTGCCAGCAGCTCTCCCGACGGGCCAGAAAAACTGTTTTTT.

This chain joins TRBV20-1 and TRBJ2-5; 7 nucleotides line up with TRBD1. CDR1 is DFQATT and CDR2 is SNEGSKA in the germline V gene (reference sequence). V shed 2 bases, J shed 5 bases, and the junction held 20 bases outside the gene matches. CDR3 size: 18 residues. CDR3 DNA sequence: TGCAGTGCTAGACCCTCGGGTCCATTCCGACAGGGATGGGAGACCCAGTACTTC. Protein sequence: CSARPSGPFRQGWETQYF.

CDR3 DNA: TGCAGCGCCCGGACTAGCGGGGGAATAGCCAAAAACATTCAGTACTTC. Residues: CSARTSGGIAKNIQYF. The chain uses TRBV29-1 and TRBJ2-4, with 13 bases fitting TRBD2. Germline loops: CDR1 SQVTM, CDR2 ANQGSEA. This CDR3 contains 16 residues. J gave up 0 bases and V 7 bases, and 6 bases lay outside the gene matches.

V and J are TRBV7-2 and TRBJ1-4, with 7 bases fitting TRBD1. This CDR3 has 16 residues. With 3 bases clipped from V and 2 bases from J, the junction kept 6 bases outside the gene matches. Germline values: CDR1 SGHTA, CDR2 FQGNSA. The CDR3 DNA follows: TGTGCCAGCAGCTTGGGCCAGACAGGGACTAATGAAAAACTGTTTTTT. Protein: CASSLGQTGTNEKLFF.

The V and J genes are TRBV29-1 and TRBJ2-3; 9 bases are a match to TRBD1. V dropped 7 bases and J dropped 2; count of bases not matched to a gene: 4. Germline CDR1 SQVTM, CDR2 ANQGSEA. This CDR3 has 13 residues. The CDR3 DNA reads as TGCAGCGCAGGACAGGGGAACACAGATACGCAGTATTTT. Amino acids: CSAGQGNTDTQYF.

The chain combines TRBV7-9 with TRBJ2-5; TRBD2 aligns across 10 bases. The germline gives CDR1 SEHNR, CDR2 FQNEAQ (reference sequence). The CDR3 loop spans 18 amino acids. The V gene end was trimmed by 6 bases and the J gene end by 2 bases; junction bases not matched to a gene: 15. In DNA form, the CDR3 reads TGTGCCAGCAGAACGCCGGGGCTAGCGGGGGCGATACAAGAGACCCAGTACTTC. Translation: CASRTPGLAGAIQETQYF.

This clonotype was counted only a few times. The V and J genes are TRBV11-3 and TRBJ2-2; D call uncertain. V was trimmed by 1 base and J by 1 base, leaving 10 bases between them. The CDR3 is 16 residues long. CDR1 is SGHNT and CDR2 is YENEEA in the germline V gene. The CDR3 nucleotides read TGTGCCAGCAGCTTAGGAGCACACCGGAACACCGGGGAGCTGTTTTTT. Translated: CASSLGAHRNTGELFF.

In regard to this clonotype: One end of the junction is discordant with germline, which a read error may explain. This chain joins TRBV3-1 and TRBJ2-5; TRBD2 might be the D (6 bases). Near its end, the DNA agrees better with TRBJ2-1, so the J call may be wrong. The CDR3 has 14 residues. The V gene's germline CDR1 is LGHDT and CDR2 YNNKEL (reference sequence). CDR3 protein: CASSEGLNYDEQFF. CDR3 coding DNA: TGTGCCAGCAGTGAGGGACTGAACTACGATGAGCAGTTCTTC.

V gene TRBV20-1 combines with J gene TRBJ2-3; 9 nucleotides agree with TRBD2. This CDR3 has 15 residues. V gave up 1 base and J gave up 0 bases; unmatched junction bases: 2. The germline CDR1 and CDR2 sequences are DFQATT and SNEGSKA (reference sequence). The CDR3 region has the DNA TGCAGTGCTAGAGCTAGCGGGGCTAGCACAGATACGCAGTATTTT. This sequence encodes CSARASGASTDTQYF.

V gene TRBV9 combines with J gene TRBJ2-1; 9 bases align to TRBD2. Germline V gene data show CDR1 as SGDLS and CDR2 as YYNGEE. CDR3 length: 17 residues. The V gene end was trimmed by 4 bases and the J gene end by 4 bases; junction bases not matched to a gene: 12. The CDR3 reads CASSSPGGLASYNEQFF. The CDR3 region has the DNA TGTGCCAGCAGCTCACCTGGCGGACTAGCGAGTTACAATGAGCAGTTCTTC. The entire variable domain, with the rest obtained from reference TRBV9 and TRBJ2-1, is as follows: DSGVTQTPKHLITATGQRVTLRCSPRSGDLSVYWYQQSLDQGLQFLIQYYNGEERAKGNILERFSAQQFPDLHSELNLSSLELGDSALYFCASSSPGGLASYNEQFFGPGTRLTVL.

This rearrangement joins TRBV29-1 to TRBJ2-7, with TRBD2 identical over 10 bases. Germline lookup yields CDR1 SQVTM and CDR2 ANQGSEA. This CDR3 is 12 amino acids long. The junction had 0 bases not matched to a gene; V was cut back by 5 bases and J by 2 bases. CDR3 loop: CSVSGGAYEQYF. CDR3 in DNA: TGCAGCGTTAGCGGGGGGGCCTACGAGCAGTACTTC.

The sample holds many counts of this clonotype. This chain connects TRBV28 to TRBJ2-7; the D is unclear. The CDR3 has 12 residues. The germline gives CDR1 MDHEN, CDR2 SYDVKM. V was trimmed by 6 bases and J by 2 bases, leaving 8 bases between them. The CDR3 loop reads CASSFGAYEQYF. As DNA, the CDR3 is TGTGCCAGCAGCTTCGGAGCCTACGAGCAGTACTTC.

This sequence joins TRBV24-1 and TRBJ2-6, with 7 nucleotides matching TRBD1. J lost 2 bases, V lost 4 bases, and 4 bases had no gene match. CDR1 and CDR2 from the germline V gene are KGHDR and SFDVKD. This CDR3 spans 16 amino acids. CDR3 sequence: CATSESGTAGANVLTF. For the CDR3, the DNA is TGTGCCACCAGTGAGTCCGGGACAGCTGGGGCCAACGTCCTGACTTTC.

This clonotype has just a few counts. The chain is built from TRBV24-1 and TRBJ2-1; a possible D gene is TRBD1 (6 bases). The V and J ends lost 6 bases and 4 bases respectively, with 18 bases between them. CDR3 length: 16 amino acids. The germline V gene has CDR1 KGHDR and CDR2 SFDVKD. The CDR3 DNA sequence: TGTGCCACCAGTCCATCCAGCGCGAGGGGGTACAATGAGCAGTTCTTC. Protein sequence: CATSPSSARGYNEQFF.

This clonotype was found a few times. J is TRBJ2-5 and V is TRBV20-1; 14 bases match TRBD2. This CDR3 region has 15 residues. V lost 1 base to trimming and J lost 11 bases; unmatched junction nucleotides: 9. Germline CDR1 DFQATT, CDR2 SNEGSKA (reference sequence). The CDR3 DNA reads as TGCAGTGCTAGAGCAGGGACTAGCGGGGGCTGGGAGCAGTACTTC. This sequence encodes CSARAGTSGGWEQYF.

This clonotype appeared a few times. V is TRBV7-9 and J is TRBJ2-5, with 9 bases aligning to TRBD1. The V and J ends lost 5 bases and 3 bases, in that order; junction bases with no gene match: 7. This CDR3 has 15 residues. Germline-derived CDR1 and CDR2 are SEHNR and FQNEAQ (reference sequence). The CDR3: CASSALRDREETQYF. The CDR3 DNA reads TGTGCCAGCAGCGCCCTTCGGGACAGGGAAGAGACCCAGTACTTC. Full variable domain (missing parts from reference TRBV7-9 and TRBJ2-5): DTGVSQNPRHKITKRGQNVTFRCDPISEHNRLYWYRQTLGQGPEFLTYFQNEAQLEKSRLLSDRFSAERPKGSFSTLEIQRTEQGDSAMYLCASSALRDREETQYFGPGTRLLVL.